Listed below are T cell receptor beta chains from one sample, sequenced in a study of blood T cell repertoires in COVID-19. The data were produced by immunoSEQ multiplex PCR, yet TCRdb's version contains in-frame clones alone and is incomplete. The sample contains about 110,000 clones, more than 70% of which appear only once. Sample: peripheral blood. The source of these receptors is a man between 50 and 59 years old with active or convalescent COVID-19. The CDR3 runs from the conserved cysteine through the conserved F or W. Each record gives: V gene, clone size, D gene, J gene, CDR3 protein, CDR3 DNA. D genes are given only for firm matches. Size values are once, few and many counts, or a class for expanded clones, and some rows have none.

V: TRBV4-2
size: few
D: TRBD2
J: TRBJ2-3
CDR3: CASSQDGGGLAGEDTQYF
DNA: TGTGCCAGCAGCCAAGATGGGGGGGGACTAGCGGGAGAAGATACGCAGTATTTT

V: TRBV4-2
size: .
D: TRBD2
J: TRBJ2-1
CDR3: CASSQDTGLVNEQFF
DNA: TGTGCCAGCAGCCAAGATACGGGACTAGTCAATGAGCAGTTCTTC

V: TRBV29-1
size: .
D: .
J: TRBJ1-2
CDR3: CSVDGTIPNYGYTF
DNA: TGCAGCGTTGATGGGACAATTCCTAACTATGGCTACACCTTC

V: TRBV7-9
size: .
D: TRBD2
J: TRBJ2-3
CDR3: CASSLTQREATDTQYF
DNA: TGTGCCAGCAGCTTAACCCAGCGGGAGGCCACAGATACGCAGTATTTT

V: TRBV28
size: .
D: TRBD2
J: TRBJ2-1
CDR3: CASSPTLAGGFDEQFF
DNA: TGTGCCAGCAGCCCAACCCTAGCGGGAGGTTTCGATGAGCAGTTCTTC

V: TRBV19
size: .
D: TRBD1
J: TRBJ1-2
CDR3: CASSISRRDREGGYTF
DNA: TGTGCCAGTAGTATATCTAGAAGGGACAGGGAGGGTGGCTACACCTTC

V: TRBV15
size: .
D: TRBD1
J: TRBJ2-2
CDR3: CATSRELPGQGITGELFF
DNA: TGTGCCACCAGCAGAGAACTTCCGGGACAGGGTATCACCGGGGAGCTGTTTTTT

V: TRBV4-3
size: .
D: TRBD1
J: TRBJ1-1
CDR3: CASSQYRGQNTEAFF
DNA: TGCGCCAGCAGCCAGTACAGGGGGCAGAACACTGAAGCTTTCTTT

V: TRBV25-1
size: .
D: .
J: TRBJ2-1
CDR3: CASSESNSHHNEQFF
DNA: TGTGCCAGCAGTGAATCAAACAGCCACCACAATGAGCAGTTCTTC

V: TRBV28
size: .
D: .
J: TRBJ1-6
CDR3: CASSLTAIRSPLHF
DNA: TGTGCCAGCAGTCTAACAGCAATCAGGTCACCCCTCCACTTT

V: TRBV28
size: once
D: TRBD1
J: TRBJ2-6
CDR3: CASRLIAGQGVSGANVLTF
DNA: TGTGCCAGCAGACTCATCGCGGGACAGGGGGTTTCTGGGGCCAACGTCCTGACTTTC

V: TRBV29-1
size: .
D: TRBD1
J: TRBJ2-1
CDR3: CSVQGAAIYNEQFF
DNA: TGCAGCGTACAGGGGGCAGCTATCTACAATGAGCAGTTCTTC

V: TRBV18
size: .
D: .
J: TRBJ1-2
CDR3: CASSPTEGSIGYTF
DNA: TGTGCCAGCTCACCAACGGAGGGGAGTATTGGCTACACCTTC

V: TRBV28
size: .
D: TRBD1
J: TRBJ1-4
CDR3: CASSLTGDGEKLFF
DNA: TGTGCCAGCAGTTTGACAGGGGACGGCGAAAAACTGTTTTTT

V: TRBV6-6
size: .
D: .
J: TRBJ1-2
CDR3: CASSYARGEDYGYTF
DNA: TGTGCCAGCAGTTACGCCCGAGGGGAGGATTACGGCTACACCTTC

V: TRBV7-2
size: .
D: .
J: TRBJ1-4
CDR3: CASSFLLKNEKLFF
DNA: TGTGCCAGCAGCTTCCTACTGAAAAATGAAAAACTGTTTTTT

V: TRBV6-6
size: .
D: TRBD2
J: TRBJ2-7
CDR3: CASSYSLAGGVYEQYF
DNA: TGTGCCAGCAGTTACTCCTTAGCGGGAGGGGTCTACGAGCAGTACTTC

V: TRBV9
size: .
D: TRBD2
J: TRBJ2-3
CDR3: CASSVASGITDTQYF
DNA: TGTGCCAGCAGCGTAGCTAGCGGGATCACAGATACGCAGTATTTT